This T cell receptor (beta chain) was sequenced for a study of technical replicates of blood from a handful of donors. Profiled with immunoSEQ multiplex PCR; TCRdb holds only in-frame clones, not every one. The repertoire holds roughly 87,000 clones, with about 94% as singletons. In germline, CDR1 is SGDLS, CDR2 YYNGEE. The CDR3 is 17 amino acids. J lost 2 bases, V lost 3 bases, and 8 bases had no gene match. This clonotype originated in a human donor in good health. Sequencing was performed on T cells isolated from PBMCs. The chain carries TRBV9 and TRBJ1-5; 10 bases fit TRBD1. The CDR3, as DNA: TGTGCCAGCAGCGCCGGGACAGGGGATATAGGCAATCAGCCCCAGCATTTT. It translates to CASSAGTGDIGNQPQHF.